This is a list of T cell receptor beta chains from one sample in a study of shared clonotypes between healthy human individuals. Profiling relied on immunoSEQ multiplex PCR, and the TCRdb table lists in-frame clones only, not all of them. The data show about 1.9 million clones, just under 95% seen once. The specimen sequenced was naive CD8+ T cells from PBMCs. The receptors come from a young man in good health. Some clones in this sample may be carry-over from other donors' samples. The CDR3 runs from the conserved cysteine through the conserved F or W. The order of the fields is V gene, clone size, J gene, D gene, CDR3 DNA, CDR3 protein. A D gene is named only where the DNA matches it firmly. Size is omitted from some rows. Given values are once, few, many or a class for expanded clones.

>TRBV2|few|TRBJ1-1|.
TGTGCCAGCAGTGCGAACACTGAAGCTTTCTTT
CASSANTEAFF
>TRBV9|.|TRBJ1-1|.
TGTGCCAGCAGCCCAGGTGGGAGTGAAGCTTTCTTT
CASSPGGSEAFF
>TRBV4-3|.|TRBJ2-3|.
TGCGCCAGCAGCCCGAGTAGGTGGAGGGAGGAGTTAGATACGCAGTATTTT
CASSPSRWREELDTQYF
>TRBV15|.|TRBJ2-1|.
TGTGCCACCAGCAGAGCGCCGGGACCCTACAATGAGCAGTTCTTC
CATSRAPGPYNEQFF
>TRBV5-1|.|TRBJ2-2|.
TGCGCCAGCAGCTGGGGACTCGCGAACACCGGGGAGCTGTTTTTT
CASSWGLANTGELFF
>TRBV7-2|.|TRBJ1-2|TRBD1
TGTGCCAGCAGCCCGGACAGGGTGCCTAACTATGGCTACACCTTC
CASSPDRVPNYGYTF
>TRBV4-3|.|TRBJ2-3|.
TGCGCCAGCAGCCAAGATGCTGGCCCGGGATCCGCAGATACGCAGTATTTT
CASSQDAGPGSADTQYF
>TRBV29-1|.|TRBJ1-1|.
TGCAGCGTTGCCGTTACAGCGAACACTGAAGCTTTCTTT
CSVAVTANTEAFF
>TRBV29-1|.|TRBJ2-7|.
TGCAGCGCAAGGACGAGCTCCTACGAGCAGTACTTC
CSARTSSYEQYF
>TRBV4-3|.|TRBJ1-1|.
TGCGCCAGCAGCCAAGTACTGGGGGGGGACACTGAAGCTTTCTTT
CASSQVLGGDTEAFF
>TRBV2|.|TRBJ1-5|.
TGTGCCAGCAATGACGGATACCAGCCCCAGCATTTT
CASNDGYQPQHF
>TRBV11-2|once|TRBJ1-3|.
TGTGCCAGCAGCTCCCGGACGGAGGTCTCTGGAAACACCATATATTTT
CASSSRTEVSGNTIYF
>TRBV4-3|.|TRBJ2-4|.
TGCGCCAGCAGCCAAGCGGGACGCGGAAACATTCAGTACTTC
CASSQAGRGNIQYF
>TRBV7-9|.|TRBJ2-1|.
TGTGCCAGCAGGTCAACGAGCTCCTACAATGAGCAGTTCTTC
CASRSTSSYNEQFF
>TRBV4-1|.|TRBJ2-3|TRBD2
TGCGCCAGCAGCCAAGTGGCTAGCGGAAGCACAGATACGCAGTATTTT
CASSQVASGSTDTQYF
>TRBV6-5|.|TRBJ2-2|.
TGTGCCAGCAGTTACGGCGCGAACACCGGGGAGCTGTTTTTT
CASSYGANTGELFF
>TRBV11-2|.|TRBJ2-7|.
TGTGCCAGCAGCCCCCGGGACGGCACCTACGAGCAGTACTTC
CASSPRDGTYEQYF
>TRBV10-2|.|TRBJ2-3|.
TGCGCCAGCAGGTTAGCGGGACAGAGTCTTAGCACAGATACGCAGTATTTT
CASRLAGQSLSTDTQYF
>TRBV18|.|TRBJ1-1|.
TGTGCCAGCGACGGGGCACTTAACACTGAAGCTTTCTTT
CASDGALNTEAFF
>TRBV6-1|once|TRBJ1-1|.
TGTGCCAGCAGTGAAAGGGGGGAAAACACTGAAGCTTTCTTT
CASSERGENTEAFF
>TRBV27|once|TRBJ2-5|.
TGTGCCAGCGGGGGACTCCGGCAAGAGACCCAGTACTTC
CASGGLRQETQYF
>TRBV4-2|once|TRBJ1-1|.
TGTGCCAGCACTCCAAGGGACGGCAATTCGAACACTGAAGCTTTCTTT
CASTPRDGNSNTEAFF
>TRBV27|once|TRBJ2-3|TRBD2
TGTGCCAGCAGTGGCGGGGGAGATACGCAGTATTTT
CASSGGGDTQYF
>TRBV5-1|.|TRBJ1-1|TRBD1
TGCGCCAGCAGCTCCCCGACAGGGGCCACTGAAGCTTTCTTT
CASSSPTGATEAFF
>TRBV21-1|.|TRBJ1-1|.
TGTGCCAGCAGCAGTGACAGCGAGAACACTGAAGCTTTCTTT
CASSSDSENTEAFF
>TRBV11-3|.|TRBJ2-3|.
TGTGCCAGCAGCTTGGCCCTTCGAGGAGATACGCAGTATTTT
CASSLALRGDTQYF
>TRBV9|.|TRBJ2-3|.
TGTGCCAGCAGCGTTACCCGAACCAGGGGAGGCACAGATACGCAGTATTTT
CASSVTRTRGGTDTQYF
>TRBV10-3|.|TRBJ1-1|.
TGTGCCACTGGCAGGGGAACAGTGAACACTGAAGCTTTCTTT
CATGRGTVNTEAFF
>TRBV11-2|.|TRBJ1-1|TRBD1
TGTGCCAGCAGCTTACCGCAGGGGGTGAACACTGAAGCTTTCTTT
CASSLPQGVNTEAFF
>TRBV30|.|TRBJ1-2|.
TGTGCCTGGAGTGTAGCTCCCCCACAGGGAGAAGGCGGCTACACCTTC
CAWSVAPPQGEGGYTF
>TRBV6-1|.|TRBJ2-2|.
TGTGCCAGCAGTGATTGGAGACTAGGATCCGGGGAGCTGTTTTTT
CASSDWRLGSGELFF
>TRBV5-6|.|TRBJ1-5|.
TGTGCCAGCAGCTTGTCGGGGAGAGGCAATCAGCCCCAGCATTTT
CASSLSGRGNQPQHF
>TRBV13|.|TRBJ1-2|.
TGTGCCAGCAGCCAAAATCCAGGGGAAGACGGCTACACCTTC
CASSQNPGEDGYTF
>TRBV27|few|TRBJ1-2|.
TGTGCCAGCAGTCCCGGGACGGGCTATGGCTACACCTTC
CASSPGTGYGYTF
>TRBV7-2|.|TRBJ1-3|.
TGTGCCAGCAGCCCCATCGGGGGGTTCTTCTCTGGAAACACCATATATTTT
CASSPIGGFFSGNTIYF
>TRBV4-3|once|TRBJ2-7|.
TGCGCCAGCAGCCAAGATGAACCGGGCCCCCCGGATCAGCAGTACTTC
CASSQDEPGPPDQQYF
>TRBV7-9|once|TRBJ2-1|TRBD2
TGTGCCAGCAGCCCCCCGCTAGCGGTGATAAATGAGCAGTTCTTC
CASSPPLAVINEQFF
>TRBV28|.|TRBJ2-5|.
TGTGCCAGCAGTCCGGTCATTCTCAGGGCCCAGACCCAGTACTTC
CASSPVILRAQTQYF
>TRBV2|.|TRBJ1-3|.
TGTGCCAGCAGACTACAGACAGCCGCTGGAAACACCATATATTTT
CASRLQTAAGNTIYF
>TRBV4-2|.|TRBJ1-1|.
TGTGCCAGCAGCCAAGAAAGACCGGGGGATTCGGGGAACACTGAAGCTTTCTTT
CASSQERPGDSGNTEAFF
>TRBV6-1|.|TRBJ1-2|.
TGTGCCAGCAGTGATCGGACAGCCACGTTTAACTATGGCTACACCTTC
CASSDRTATFNYGYTF
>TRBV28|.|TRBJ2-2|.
TGTGCCAGCAGTCCGGGATTGAACACCGGGGAGCTGTTTTTT
CASSPGLNTGELFF
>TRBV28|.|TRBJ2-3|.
TGTGCCAGCAGTTCCCGCCATGTCCCCTACCCGGCGGGAGATACGCAGTATTTT
CASSSRHVPYPAGDTQYF
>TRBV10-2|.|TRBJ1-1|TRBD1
TGCGCCAGCAGTGAATGGGACAGTCCCCTAACGGACACTGAAGCTTTCTTT
CASSEWDSPLTDTEAFF
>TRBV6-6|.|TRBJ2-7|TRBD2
TGTGCCAGCAGTTACGGGGTAGCGGGAGTAGGCGAGCAGTACTTC
CASSYGVAGVGEQYF
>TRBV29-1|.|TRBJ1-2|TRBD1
TGCAGCTTACAGGGGGCCTATGGCTACACCTTC
CSLQGAYGYTF
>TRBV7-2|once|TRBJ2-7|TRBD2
TGTGCCAGCAGCTTAGTTGGCGGGAGGATCGACGAGCAGTACTTC
CASSLVGGRIDEQYF
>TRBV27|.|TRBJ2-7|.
TGTGCCAGCAGTTATGGGGCCACCTACGAGCAGTACTTC
CASSYGATYEQYF
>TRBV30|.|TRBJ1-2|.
TGTGCCCTCGACGGAAAACCCTGGGGCTACACCTTC
CALDGKPWGYTF
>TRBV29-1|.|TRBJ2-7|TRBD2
TGCAGCGTTATGGGAGCGGGGGAACTCTACGAGCAGTACTTC
CSVMGAGELYEQYF
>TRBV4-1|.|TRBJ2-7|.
TGCGCCAGCAGCCAAGATACGTGGCTGAAGAGCTCCTACGAGCAGTACTTC
CASSQDTWLKSSYEQYF
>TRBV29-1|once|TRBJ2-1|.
TGCAGCGTTGAAACCCGGGGGAGGAGCTCCTACAATGAGCAGTTCTTC
CSVETRGRSSYNEQFF
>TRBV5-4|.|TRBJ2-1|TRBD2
TGTGCCAGCAGCCCGATAGCGGGAACTTACAATGAGCAGTTCTTC
CASSPIAGTYNEQFF
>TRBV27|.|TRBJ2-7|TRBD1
TGTGCCAGCAGTCCGAGGACAGGGCAGTACGAGCAGTACTTC
CASSPRTGQYEQYF
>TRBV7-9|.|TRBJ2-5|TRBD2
TGTGCCAGCCAAGCGGGGGGAGAGACCCAGTACTTC
CASQAGGETQYF
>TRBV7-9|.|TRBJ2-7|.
TGTGCCAGCAGCGCCGGGACCCTCTCCTACGAGCAGTACTTC
CASSAGTLSYEQYF